A selection of T cell receptor beta chains follows, all from one sample in a study of early stage breast cancer tumors. The repertoire was sequenced with immunoSEQ multiplex PCR; TCRdb's copy has only in-frame clones and lacks some. This repertoire shows some 9,700 clones, more than 60% found once; its top ten account for around 9.5%. Input material: normal breast tissue next to the tumor. Source of these receptors: a person between 35 and 49 years old with breast cancer. CDR3s include the opening cysteine and the closing phenylalanine or tryptophan. D genes are given only for firm matches. Expanded clones get a size class; other rows say once, few or many, or leave the size out.

V gene	D gene	clone size	J gene	CDR3 DNA	CDR3 protein
TRBV5-1	NA	NA	TRBJ1-5	TGCGCCAGCAGCTTGGAATTGGGAAGGGCCCAGCATTTT	CASSLELGRAQHF
TRBV7-9	TRBD2	few	TRBJ2-2	TGTGCCAGCAGCCGGGAGGGGAACACCGGGGAGCTGTTTTTT	CASSREGNTGELFF
TRBV5-4	TRBD2	NA	TRBJ2-1	TGTGCCAGCAGCTGGACTAGCGGGAGGACCTCCTACAATGAGCAGTTCTTC	CASSWTSGRTSYNEQFF
TRBV4-1	NA	once	TRBJ2-5	TGCGCCAGCAGCCAAGGTCCGGGGACCTCGGAGACCCAGTACTTC	CASSQGPGTSETQYF
TRBV30	NA	NA	TRBJ1-4	TGTGCCTGGTCCGGTGGGGGGACTAATGAAAAACTGTTTTTT	CAWSGGGTNEKLFF
TRBV29-1	NA	NA	TRBJ1-1	TGCAGCGTTGACCCGAGGACCGGGGGCACTGAAGCTTTCTTT	CSVDPRTGGTEAFF
TRBV11-3	TRBD2	NA	TRBJ2-7	TGTGCCAGCAGCCTCGGACTAGCGGGGGACTACGAGCAGTACTTC	CASSLGLAGDYEQYF
TRBV5-5	NA	NA	TRBJ2-7	TGTGCCAGCAGCTTAAGAGGGATACTAGGCGCAGCCTACGAGCAGTACTTC	CASSLRGILGAAYEQYF
TRBV15	NA	NA	TRBJ2-1	TGTGCCACCAGCAGGCTAGTTCTTGGGAATGAGCAGTTCTTC	CATSRLVLGNEQFF
TRBV2	NA	NA	TRBJ2-1	TGTGCCAGCATTCACGACCCGGGGTCCTACAATGAGCAGTTCTTC	CASIHDPGSYNEQFF
TRBV6-1	TRBD2	once	TRBJ2-3	TGTGCCAGCAGTGAGGGACTAGCGGGACAGGGTATGCTTACAGATACGCAGTATTTT	CASSEGLAGQGMLTDTQYF
TRBV9	TRBD2	NA	TRBJ2-1	TGTGCCAGCAGCGTAGGCGGGAGTGGGCTTAATGAGCAGTTCTTC	CASSVGGSGLNEQFF
TRBV29-1	TRBD2	NA	TRBJ2-1	TGCAGCGTTGAAGATGTAGGGGTAGCTAGCGGGAGGGCCAATGAGCAGTTCTTC	CSVEDVGVASGRANEQFF
TRBV14	TRBD2	NA	TRBJ2-3	TGTGCCAGCAGCCAAGGAAGCGGGGTTGATACGCAGTATTTT	CASSQGSGVDTQYF
TRBV7-3	NA	NA	TRBJ1-3	TGTGCCAGCAGTCCATCGTCGGACTCTGGAAACACCATATATTTT	CASSPSSDSGNTIYF
TRBV6-4	NA	few	TRBJ2-2	TGTGCCAGCAGTGACTCGGGCACCGGGGAGCTGTTTTTT	CASSDSGTGELFF
TRBV5-3	NA	few	TRBJ1-1	TGTGCCAGAAGGACCCCAGATGCCACTGAAGCTTTCTTT	CARRTPDATEAFF
TRBV10-3	TRBD1	NA	TRBJ2-1	TGTGCCATCAGTGAGTCGGGACAGGGGGGTCACAATGAGCAGTTCTTC	CAISESGQGGHNEQFF
TRBV6-6	NA	NA	TRBJ1-5	TGTGCCAGCAGTCCATCCGGGCCGTGGGGCAATCAGCCCCAGCATTTT	CASSPSGPWGNQPQHF
TRBV19	NA	NA	TRBJ2-3	TGTGCCAGTAGTATATCGGACTACACAGATACGCAGTATTTT	CASSISDYTDTQYF
TRBV10-2	NA	NA	TRBJ1-5	TGCGCCAGCCTTATGGCCATCAATCAGCCCCAGCATTTT	CASLMAINQPQHF
TRBV19	NA	NA	TRBJ2-7	TGTGCCAGTAGTATTACTCAGGGTATCTACGAGCAGTACTTC	CASSITQGIYEQYF
TRBV7-9	TRBD1	NA	TRBJ2-7	TGTGCCAGCAGCACAGGGACAGGGGTCGTCTACGAGCAGTACTTC	CASSTGTGVVYEQYF
TRBV6-5	NA	NA	TRBJ1-1	TGTGCCAGCGTAACGGAGGCGGGAGCTGAAGCTTTCTTT	CASVTEAGAEAFF
TRBV7-9	NA	medium-sized	TRBJ2-7	TGTGCCAGCAGCCTGACTACCTCCTTATCCTACGAGCAGTACTTC	CASSLTTSLSYEQYF
TRBV6-5	NA	NA	TRBJ1-3	TGTGCCAGCAGTTCGACAGGTAGCTCTGGAAACACCATATATTTT	CASSSTGSSGNTIYF
TRBV6-6	NA	NA	TRBJ1-5	TGTGCCAGCAATAGGGGTGGGGGCAATCAGCCCCAGCATTTT	CASNRGGGNQPQHF
TRBV12-2	NA	once	TRBJ2-1	TGTGCAAGTCGCTTAGCGGGACTAGTACACAATGAGCAGTTCTTC	CASRLAGLVHNEQFF
TRBV5-4	NA	NA	TRBJ2-7	TGTGCCAGCAGCCCTGGGACGCGGGGAGCCTACGAGCAGTACTTC	CASSPGTRGAYEQYF
TRBV30	NA	NA	TRBJ2-7	TGTGCCTGGAGTAAAGGAAGCTCCTACGAGCAGTACTTC	CAWSKGSSYEQYF
TRBV29-1	TRBD1	NA	TRBJ1-6	TGCAGCGTTGGCCGCGTTGGGGAGGGACAGGATATATCTTCCTATAATTCACCCCTCCACTTT	CSVGRVGEGQDISSYNSPLHF
TRBV5-1	NA	NA	TRBJ2-5	TGCGCCAGCAGCAACCAAGAGACCCAGTACTTC	CASSNQETQYF
TRBV18	NA	few	TRBJ2-7	TGTGCCAGCTCACCGAATGGTATGCAGAGCGAGCAGTACTTC	CASSPNGMQSEQYF
TRBV6-5	NA	NA	TRBJ2-7	TGTGCCAGCAGCCGTCGTCGGGATTCCTACGAGCAGTACTTC	CASSRRRDSYEQYF
TRBV6-1	NA	NA	TRBJ1-5	TGTGCCAGCGCTAGGGGTGATAGCAATCAGCCCCAGCATTTT	CASARGDSNQPQHF
TRBV2	TRBD1	NA	TRBJ2-5	TGTGCCAGCTCCAGGGGGAGTTTTGAGACCCAGTACTTC	CASSRGSFETQYF
TRBV4-1	TRBD1	few	TRBJ2-7	TGCGCCAGCAGCCAAGATCCTACGCAGGGGGTTGTTTACGAGCAGTACTTC	CASSQDPTQGVVYEQYF
TRBV18	TRBD1	NA	TRBJ2-5	TGTGCCAGCTCACCTCCGGGACAGGGGATCGGAGAGACCCAGTACTTC	CASSPPGQGIGETQYF
TRBV5-4	TRBD1	NA	TRBJ1-2	TGTGCCAGCAGCCGGGCGGGGGACAGGGGTAATGGCTACACCTTC	CASSRAGDRGNGYTF
TRBV11-2	TRBD1	NA	TRBJ1-1	TGTGCCAGCAGCTTCACCCCAGGGGGTCGGAACACTGAAGCTTTCTTT	CASSFTPGGRNTEAFF
TRBV7-9	NA	NA	TRBJ2-1	TGTGCCAGCAGCCCCCACGAGGAGGGTTTCTATGAGCAGTTCTTC	CASSPHEEGFYEQFF
TRBV10-3	NA	once	TRBJ2-3	TGTGCCATCAGTGAGCCCCTCAGGGGGGGCACAGATACGCAGTATTTT	CAISEPLRGGTDTQYF